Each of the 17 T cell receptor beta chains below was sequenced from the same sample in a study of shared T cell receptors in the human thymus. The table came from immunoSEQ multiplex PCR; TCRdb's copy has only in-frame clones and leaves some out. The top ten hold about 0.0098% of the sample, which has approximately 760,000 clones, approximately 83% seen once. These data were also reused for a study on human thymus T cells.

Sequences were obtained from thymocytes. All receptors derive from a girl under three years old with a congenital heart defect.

CDR3 bases: TGTGCCAGCAGTGACTCGTCGCAGGATAGCAATCAGCCCCAGCATTTT. Its translation: CASSDSSQDSNQPQHF. V gene TRBV6-4 combines with J gene TRBJ1-5; D is uncertain. Germline loops: CDR1 MRHNA, CDR2 SNTAGT. The CDR3 totals 16 residues. Trimming left V 0 bases short and J 0 bases short, with 9 bases between.

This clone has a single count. The CDR3 loop is CASSLSAIIPLEAFF. CDR3 DNA: TGTGCCAGCAGCTTATCCGCAATAATACCACTTGAAGCTTTCTTT. V and J are TRBV7-9 and TRBJ1-1; D is ambiguous. V shed 2 bases and J shed 7 bases, with 17 bases lying between them. The V gene's germline CDR1 is SEHNR and CDR2 FQNEAQ (reference sequence). The CDR3 is made up of 15 amino acids.

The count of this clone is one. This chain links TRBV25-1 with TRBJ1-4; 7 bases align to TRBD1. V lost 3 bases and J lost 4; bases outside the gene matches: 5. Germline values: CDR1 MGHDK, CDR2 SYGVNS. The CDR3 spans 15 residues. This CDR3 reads CASSDDRANNEKLFF. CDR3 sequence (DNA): TGTGCCAGCAGTGACGACAGGGCCAATAATGAAAAACTGTTTTTT.

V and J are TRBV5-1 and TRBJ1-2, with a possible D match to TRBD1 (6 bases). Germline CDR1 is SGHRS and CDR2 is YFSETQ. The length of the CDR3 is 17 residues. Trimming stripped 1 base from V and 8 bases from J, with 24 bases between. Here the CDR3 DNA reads TGCGCCAGCAGCTTGTCCCCTGACAGGTACGGGACGACCGGCTACACCTTC. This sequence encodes CASSLSPDRYGTTGYTF.

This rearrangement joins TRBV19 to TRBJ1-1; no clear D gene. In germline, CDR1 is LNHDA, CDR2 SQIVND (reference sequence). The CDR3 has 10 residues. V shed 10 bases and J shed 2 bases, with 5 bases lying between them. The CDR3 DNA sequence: TGTGCCACCTTTAACACTGAAGCTTTCTTT. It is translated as CATFNTEAFF.

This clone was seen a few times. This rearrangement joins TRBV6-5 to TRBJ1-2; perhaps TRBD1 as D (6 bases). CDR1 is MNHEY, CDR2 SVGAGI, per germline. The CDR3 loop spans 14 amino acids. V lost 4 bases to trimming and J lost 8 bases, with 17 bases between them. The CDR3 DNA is TGTGCCAGCAGTTCTCACAGGGAGGGGCGCGGCTACACCTTC. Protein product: CASSSHREGRGYTF.

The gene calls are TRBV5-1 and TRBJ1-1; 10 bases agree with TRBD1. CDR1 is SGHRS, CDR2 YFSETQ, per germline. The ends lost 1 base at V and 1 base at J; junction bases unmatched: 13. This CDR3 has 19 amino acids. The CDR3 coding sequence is TGCGCCAGCAGCTTGCGGTCGGGGACAGGGGTTGGGGCGAACACTGAAGCTTTCTTT. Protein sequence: CASSLRSGTGVGANTEAFF.

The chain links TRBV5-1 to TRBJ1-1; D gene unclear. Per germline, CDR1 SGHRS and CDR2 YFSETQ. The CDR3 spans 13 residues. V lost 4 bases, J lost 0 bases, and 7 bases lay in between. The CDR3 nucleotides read TGCGCCAGCAGCCCGGTGATGAACACTGAAGCTTTCTTT. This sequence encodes CASSPVMNTEAFF. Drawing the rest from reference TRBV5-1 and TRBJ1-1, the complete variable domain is KAGVTQTPRYLIKTRGQQVTLSCSPISGHRSVSWYQQTPGQGLQFLFEYFSETQRNKGNFPGRFSGRQFSNSRSEMNVSTLELGDSALYLCASSPVMNTEAFFGQGTRLTVV.

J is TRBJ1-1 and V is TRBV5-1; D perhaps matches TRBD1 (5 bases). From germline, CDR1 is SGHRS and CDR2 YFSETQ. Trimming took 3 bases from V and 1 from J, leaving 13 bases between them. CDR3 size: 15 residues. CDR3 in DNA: TGCGCCAGCAGCTCGACGGACGGACAGAACACTGAAGCTTTCTTT. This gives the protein CASSSTDGQNTEAFF.

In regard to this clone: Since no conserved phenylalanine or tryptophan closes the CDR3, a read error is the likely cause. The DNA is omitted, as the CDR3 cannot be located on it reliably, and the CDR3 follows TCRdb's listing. The CDR3 spells CASGRGQGTV. The J gene is TRBJ1-2, the V gene TRBV6-1; the table gives TRBD1 as D, unverified against the DNA. Per germline, CDR1 MNHNS and CDR2 SASEGT. Ends included, the CDR3 has 10 residues.

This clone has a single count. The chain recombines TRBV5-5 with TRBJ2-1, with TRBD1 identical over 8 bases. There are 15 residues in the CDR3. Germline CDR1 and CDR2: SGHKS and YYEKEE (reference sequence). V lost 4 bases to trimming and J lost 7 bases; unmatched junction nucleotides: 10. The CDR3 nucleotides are TGTGCCAGCAGCCCAATACAGGGGGTTCCGAATGAGCAGTTCTTC. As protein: CASSPIQGVPNEQFF. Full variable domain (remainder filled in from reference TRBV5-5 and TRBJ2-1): DAGVTQSPTHLIKTRGQQVTLRCSPISGHKSVSWYQQVLGQGPQFIFQYYEKEERGRGNFPDRFSARQFPNYSSELNVNALLLGDSALYLCASSPIQGVPNEQFFGPGTRLTVL.

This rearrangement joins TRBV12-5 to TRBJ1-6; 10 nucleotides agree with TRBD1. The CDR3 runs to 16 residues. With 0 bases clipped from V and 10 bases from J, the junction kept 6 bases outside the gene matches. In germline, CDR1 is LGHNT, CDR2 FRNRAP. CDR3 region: CASGLVHRDRGSPLHF. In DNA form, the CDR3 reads TGTGCTAGTGGTTTGGTGCACCGGGACAGGGGCTCACCCCTCCACTTT.

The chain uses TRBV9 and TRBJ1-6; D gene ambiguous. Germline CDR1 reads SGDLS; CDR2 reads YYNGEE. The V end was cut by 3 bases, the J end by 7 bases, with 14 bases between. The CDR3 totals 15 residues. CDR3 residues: CASSAGFYGNSPLHF. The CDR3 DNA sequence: TGTGCCAGCAGCGCCGGGTTTTACGGGAATTCACCCCTCCACTTT.

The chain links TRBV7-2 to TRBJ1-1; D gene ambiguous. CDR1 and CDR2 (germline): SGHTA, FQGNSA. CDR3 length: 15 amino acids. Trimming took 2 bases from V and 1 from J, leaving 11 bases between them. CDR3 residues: CASSLYRGSNTEAFF. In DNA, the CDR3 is TGTGCCAGCAGCTTATATCGTGGCTCGAACACTGAAGCTTTCTTT.

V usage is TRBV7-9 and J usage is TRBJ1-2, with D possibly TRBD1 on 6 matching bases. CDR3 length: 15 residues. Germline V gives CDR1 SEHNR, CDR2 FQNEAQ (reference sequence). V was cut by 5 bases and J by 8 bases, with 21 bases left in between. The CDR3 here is CASSGRVFGGLGYTF. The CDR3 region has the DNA TGTGCCAGCAGCGGTCGAGTATTCGGGGGGCTCGGCTACACCTTC.

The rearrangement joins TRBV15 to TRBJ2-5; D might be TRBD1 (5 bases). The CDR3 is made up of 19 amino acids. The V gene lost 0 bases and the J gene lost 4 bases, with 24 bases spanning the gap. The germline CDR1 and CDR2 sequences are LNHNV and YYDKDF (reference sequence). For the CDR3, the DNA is TGTGCCACCAGCAGAGAAGGCAGCCACGGATTGCAGGGATCAGAGACCCAGTACTTC. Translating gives CATSREGSHGLQGSETQYF. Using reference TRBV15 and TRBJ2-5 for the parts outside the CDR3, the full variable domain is DAMVIQNPRYQVTQFGKPVTLSCSQTLNHNVMYWYQQKSSQAPKLLFHYYDKDFNNEADTPDNFQSRRPNTSFCFLDIRSPGLGDTAMYLCATSREGSHGLQGSETQYFGPGTRLLVL.

The CDR3 region has the DNA TGCGCCAGCAGTCTCACAAGAGGGAACACTGAAGCTTTCTTT. Amino acid sequence: CASSLTRGNTEAFF. The rearrangement links TRBV5-1 to TRBJ1-1; no definite D call. Germline-derived CDR1 and CDR2 are SGHRS and YFSETQ. Deletions cut 5 bases from V and 1 base from J, with 12 bases between. The CDR3 extends over 14 amino acids.